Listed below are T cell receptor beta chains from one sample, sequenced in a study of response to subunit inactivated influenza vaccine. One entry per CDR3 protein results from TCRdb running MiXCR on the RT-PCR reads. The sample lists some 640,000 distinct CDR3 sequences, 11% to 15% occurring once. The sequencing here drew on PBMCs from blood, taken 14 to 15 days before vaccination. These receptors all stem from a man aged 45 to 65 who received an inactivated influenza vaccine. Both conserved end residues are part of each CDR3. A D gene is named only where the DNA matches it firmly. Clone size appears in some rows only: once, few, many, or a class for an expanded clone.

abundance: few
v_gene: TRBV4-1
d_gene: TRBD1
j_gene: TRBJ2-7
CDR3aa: CASSDRDRGRYEQYF
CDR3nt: TGCGCCAGCAGCGACCGGGACAGGGGACGTTACGAGCAGTACTTC

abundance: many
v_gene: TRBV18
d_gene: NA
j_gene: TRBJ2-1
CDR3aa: CASSPRDRLVFPFF
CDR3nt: TGTGCCAGCTCACCTCGAGATCGACTAGTATTTCCGTTCTTC

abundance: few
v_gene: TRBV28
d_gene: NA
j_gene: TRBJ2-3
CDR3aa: CASRHSGSTDTQYF
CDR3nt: TGTGCCAGCAGACACTCCGGTAGCACAGATACGCAGTATTTT

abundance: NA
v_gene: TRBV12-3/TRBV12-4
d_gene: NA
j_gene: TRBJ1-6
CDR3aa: CASSFKGGNSPLHF
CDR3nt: TGTGCCAGCAGTTTTAAGGGAGGAAATTCACCCCTCCACTTT

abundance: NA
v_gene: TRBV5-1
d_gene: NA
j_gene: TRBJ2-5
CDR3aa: CASSLDMFQTQYF
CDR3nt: TGCGCCAGCAGCTTGGACATGTTTCAGACCCAGTACTTC

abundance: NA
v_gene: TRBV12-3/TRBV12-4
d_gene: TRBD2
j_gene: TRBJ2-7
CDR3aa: CASRLAGGTNEQYF
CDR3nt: TGTGCCAGCAGACTAGCGGGGGGGACCAACGAGCAGTACTTC

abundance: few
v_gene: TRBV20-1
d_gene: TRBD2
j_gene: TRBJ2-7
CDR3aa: CSGSSGGGEQYF
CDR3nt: TGCAGTGGGTCTAGCGGGGGCGGCGAGCAGTACTTC

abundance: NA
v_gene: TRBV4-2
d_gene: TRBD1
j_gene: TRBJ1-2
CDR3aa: CASSQDGTGVYGYTF
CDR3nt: TGTGCCAGCAGCCAGGACGGGACAGGGGTTTATGGCTACACCTTC

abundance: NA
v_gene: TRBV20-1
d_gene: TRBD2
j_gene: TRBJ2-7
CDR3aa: CSARDLVAGDSYEQYF
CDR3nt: TGCAGTGCTAGAGATCTTGTAGCGGGGGACTCCTACGAGCAGTACTTC

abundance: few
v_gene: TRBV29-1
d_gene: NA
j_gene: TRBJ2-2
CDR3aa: CSVEETEGTTGELFF
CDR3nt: TGCAGCGTAGAAGAGACCGAAGGGACCACCGGGGAGCTGTTTTTT

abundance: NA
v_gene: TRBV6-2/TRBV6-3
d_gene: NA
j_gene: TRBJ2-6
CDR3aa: CASSPLRGSGANVLTF
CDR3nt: TGTGCCAGCAGCCCTCTTCGGGGGTCTGGGGCCAACGTCCTGACTTTC

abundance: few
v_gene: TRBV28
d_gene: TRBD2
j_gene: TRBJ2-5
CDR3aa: CAIGRAGTSGRETQYF
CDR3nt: TGTGCCATCGGTAGGGCCGGGACTAGCGGCAGGGAGACCCAGTACTTC

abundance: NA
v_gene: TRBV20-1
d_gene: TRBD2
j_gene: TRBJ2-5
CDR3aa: CSARERGDPQETQYF
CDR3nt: TGCAGTGCTAGAGAGCGGGGGGACCCACAAGAGACCCAGTACTTC

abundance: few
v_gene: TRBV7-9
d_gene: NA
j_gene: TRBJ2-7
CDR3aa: CASSYHRDTFSYEQYF
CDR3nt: TGTGCCAGCAGCTACCACCGGGACACTTTCTCCTACGAGCAGTACTTC

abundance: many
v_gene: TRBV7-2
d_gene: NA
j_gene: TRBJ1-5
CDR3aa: CASSSGLLNQPQHF
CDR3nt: TGTGCCAGCAGCTCGGGACTGCTCAATCAGCCCCAGCATTTT

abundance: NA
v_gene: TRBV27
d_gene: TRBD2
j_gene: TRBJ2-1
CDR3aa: CASSLKGTSGSREQFF
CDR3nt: TGTGCCAGCAGTCTAAAGGGGACTAGCGGGAGTCGTGAGCAGTTCTTC

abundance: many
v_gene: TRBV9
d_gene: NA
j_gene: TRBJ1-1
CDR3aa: CASSVGYSKNTEAFF
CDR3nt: TGTGCCAGCAGCGTAGGTTACAGCAAGAACACTGAAGCTTTCTTT

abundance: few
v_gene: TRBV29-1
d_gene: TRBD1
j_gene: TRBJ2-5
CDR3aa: CSVEDHMTGGWRETQYF
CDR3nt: TGCAGCGTTGAAGATCATATGACAGGGGGCTGGCGAGAGACCCAGTACTTC

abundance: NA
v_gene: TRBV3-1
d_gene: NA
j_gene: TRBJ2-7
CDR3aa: CASSQVRQVAYEQYF
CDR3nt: TGTGCCAGCAGCCAAGTGCGCCAGGTAGCCTACGAGCAGTACTTC

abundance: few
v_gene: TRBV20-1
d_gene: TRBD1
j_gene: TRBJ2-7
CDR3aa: CSAQPPQGPPGEQYF
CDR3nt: TGCAGTGCCCAGCCCCCACAGGGGCCTCCGGGGGAGCAGTACTTC

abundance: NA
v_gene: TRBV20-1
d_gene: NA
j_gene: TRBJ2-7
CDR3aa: CSARDRRGRSSYEQYF
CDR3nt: TGCAGTGCTAGAGATAGGAGGGGGCGGAGCTCCTACGAGCAGTACTTC

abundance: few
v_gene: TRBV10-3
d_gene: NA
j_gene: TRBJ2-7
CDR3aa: CAISSDQYEQYF
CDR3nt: TGTGCCATCAGTTCGGACCAGTACGAGCAGTACTTC

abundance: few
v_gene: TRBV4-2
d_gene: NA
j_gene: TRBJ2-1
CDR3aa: CASSRLFGGRDRAEQFF
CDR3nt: TGTGCCAGCAGCCGGTTATTTGGGGGGCGGGATCGGGCCGAGCAGTTCTTC

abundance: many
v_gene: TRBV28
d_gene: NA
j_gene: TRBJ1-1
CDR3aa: CASSLSQMNTEAFF
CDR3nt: TGTGCCAGCAGTCTATCTCAGATGAACACTGAAGCTTTCTTT

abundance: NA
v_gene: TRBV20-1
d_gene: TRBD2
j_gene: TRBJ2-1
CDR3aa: CSARDQRTRLNEQFF
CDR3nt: TGCAGTGCTAGAGATCAACGGACTAGACTCAATGAGCAGTTCTTC

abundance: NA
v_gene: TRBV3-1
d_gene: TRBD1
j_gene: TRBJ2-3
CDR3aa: CASSRSGQGARTDTQYF
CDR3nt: TGTGCCAGCAGCCGTTCAGGGCAGGGGGCTCGGACAGATACGCAGTATTTT

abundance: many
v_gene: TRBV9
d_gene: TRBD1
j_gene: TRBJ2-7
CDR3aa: CASSLQTGGDEQYF
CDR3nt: TGTGCCAGCAGCCTTCAGACAGGGGGCGACGAGCAGTACTTC

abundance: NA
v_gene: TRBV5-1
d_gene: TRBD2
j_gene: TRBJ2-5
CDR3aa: CASSLGTSGRTRETQYF
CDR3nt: TGCGCCAGCAGCCTGGGGACTAGCGGGAGAACGCGGGAGACCCAGTACTTC

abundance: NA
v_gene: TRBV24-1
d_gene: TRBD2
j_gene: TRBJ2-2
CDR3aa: CATSARRASGRLDTGELFF
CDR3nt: TGTGCCACCAGTGCTCGGCGGGCTAGCGGGAGGTTGGACACCGGGGAGCTGTTTTTT

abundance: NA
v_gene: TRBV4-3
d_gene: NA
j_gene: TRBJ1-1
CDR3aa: CASSQDRAVEAFF
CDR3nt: TGCGCCAGCAGCCAAGACCGGGCTGTTGAAGCTTTCTTT

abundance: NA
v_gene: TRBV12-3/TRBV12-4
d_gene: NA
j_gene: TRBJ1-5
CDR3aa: CASSSGTGSNQPQHF
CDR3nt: TGTGCCAGCAGTTCTGGGACCGGTAGCAATCAGCCCCAGCATTTT

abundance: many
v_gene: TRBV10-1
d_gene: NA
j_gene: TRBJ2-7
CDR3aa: CASSEFRGDYEQYF
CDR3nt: TGCGCCAGCAGTGAGTTCAGGGGAGACTACGAGCAGTACTTC

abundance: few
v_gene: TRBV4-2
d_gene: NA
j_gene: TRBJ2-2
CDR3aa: CASSQERLYTGELFF
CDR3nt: TGTGCCAGCAGCCAAGAGAGGCTATACACCGGGGAGCTGTTTTTT

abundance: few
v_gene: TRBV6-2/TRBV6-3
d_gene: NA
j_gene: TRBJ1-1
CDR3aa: CASSYPRYEAFF
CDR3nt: TGTGCCAGCAGTTACCCCAGGTATGAAGCTTTCTTT

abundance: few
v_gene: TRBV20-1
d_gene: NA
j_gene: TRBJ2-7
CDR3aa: CSAPPGGTYEQYF
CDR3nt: TGCAGTGCTCCTCCCGGGGGAACCTACGAGCAGTACTTC

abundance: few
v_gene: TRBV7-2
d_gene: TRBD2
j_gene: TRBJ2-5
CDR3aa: CASTLAGQETQYF
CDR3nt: TGTGCCAGCACCCTAGCGGGCCAAGAGACCCAGTACTTC

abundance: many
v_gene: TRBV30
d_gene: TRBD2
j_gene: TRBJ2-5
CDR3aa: CAWSGLAQETQYF
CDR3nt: TGTGCCTGGAGTGGACTAGCGCAAGAGACCCAGTACTTC

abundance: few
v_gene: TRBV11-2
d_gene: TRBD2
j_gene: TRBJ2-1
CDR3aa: CASSLTSGGAWVNEQFF
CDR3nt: TGTGCCAGCAGCTTAACTAGCGGGGGGGCCTGGGTGAATGAGCAGTTCTTC

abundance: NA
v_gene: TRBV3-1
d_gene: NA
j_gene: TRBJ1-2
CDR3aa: CASSDSGIGLKGYTF
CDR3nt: TGTGCCAGCAGCGACTCAGGGATTGGACTTAAAGGCTACACCTTC

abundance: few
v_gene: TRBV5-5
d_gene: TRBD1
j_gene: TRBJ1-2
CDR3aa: CASSSQGAQGYTF
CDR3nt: TGTGCCAGCAGCTCCCAGGGGGCGCAAGGCTACACCTTC

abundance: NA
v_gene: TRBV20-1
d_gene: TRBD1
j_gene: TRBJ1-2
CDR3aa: CSARDPPGQGITIYGYTF
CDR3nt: TGCAGTGCTAGAGATCCCCCGGGACAGGGGATTACTATCTATGGCTACACCTTC